The rows below give T cell receptor beta chains drawn from one sample of a study of metastatic and nonmetastatic thyroid tumors. With MiXCR, TCRdb reprocessed the PCR reads. Of approximately 24,000 clones in the sample, about 21% are singletons; the top ten hold 13%. Specimen: blood. The receptors stem from a male donor with papillary thyroid cancer or a benign thyroid nodule (not recorded which). Some clones in this sample may be carry-over from other donors' samples. CDR3s include the opening cysteine and the closing phenylalanine or tryptophan. Fields, in order: J gene, V gene, clone size, D gene, CDR3 protein, CDR3 DNA. A D gene is named only where the DNA matches it firmly. Some rows have no size entry. The others give once, few or many, or a class for an expanded clone.

TRBJ1-5	TRBV30	many	TRBD1	CAWSGDSLRGQPQHF	TGTGCCTGGAGCGGGGACAGTCTAAGGGGTCAGCCCCAGCATTTT
TRBJ2-2	TRBV9	once	TRBD2	CASTAGTSYTGELFF	TGTGCCAGCACCGCCGGGACTAGCTACACCGGGGAGCTGTTTTTT
TRBJ1-2	TRBV20-1	.	.	CSARDGGELGYGYTF	TGCAGTGCTAGAGATGGGGGGGAGTTAGGGTATGGCTACACCTTC
TRBJ2-7	TRBV7-9	many	.	CASSPYGEDYEQYF	TGTGCCAGCAGCCCCTACGGGGAGGACTACGAGCAGTACTTC
TRBJ1-1	TRBV4-2	medium-sized	TRBD1	CASSPYYRGADTEAFF	TGTGCCAGCAGCCCATACTACAGGGGCGCGGACACTGAAGCTTTCTTT
TRBJ1-6	TRBV9	.	.	CASSVSQQNSPLHF	TGTGCCAGCAGCGTAAGTCAGCAAAATTCACCCCTCCACTTT
TRBJ2-3	TRBV9	few	.	CASSVQAGGTDTQYF	TGTGCCAGCAGCGTACAAGCGGGCGGCACAGATACGCAGTATTTT
TRBJ2-2	TRBV6-1	medium-sized	.	CASSELGGTNTGELFF	TGTGCCAGCAGTGAATTAGGGGGAACCAACACCGGGGAGCTGTTTTTT
TRBJ2-7	TRBV11-2	many	.	CASSLTDEQYF	TGTGCCAGCAGCTTGACCGACGAGCAGTACTTC
TRBJ1-5	TRBV9	many	.	CASSATGRVSQPQHF	TGTGCCAGCAGCGCCACAGGGAGGGTCAGCCAGCCCCAGCATTTT
TRBJ2-7	TRBV5-1	many	TRBD1	CASSLGTGGYEQYF	TGCGCCAGCAGCCTGGGGACAGGGGGCTACGAGCAGTACTTC
TRBJ1-1	TRBV6-1	few	.	CASSEPFGASGTEAFF	TGTGCCAGCAGTGAACCGTTCGGGGCGAGCGGCACTGAAGCTTTCTTT
TRBJ2-7	TRBV6-9	few	.	CASSSLAYEQYF	TGTGCCAGCAGTTCCCTGGCCTACGAGCAGTACTTC
TRBJ2-5	TRBV5-1	.	TRBD1	CASSLPGTATGETQYF	TGCGCCAGCAGCTTACCCGGGACAGCCACCGGGGAGACCCAGTACTTC
TRBJ2-7	TRBV20-1	.	TRBD1	CSARTGSYEQYF	TGCAGTGCTAGGACAGGGAGCTACGAGCAGTACTTC
TRBJ2-1	TRBV6-2/TRBV6-3	few	.	CASSYTGPLMGSEKFF	TGTGCCAGCAGTTACACCGGACCACTAATGGGGAGTGAGAAGTTCTTC
TRBJ2-4	TRBV11-2	many	TRBD1	CASSSLGTENIQYF	TGTGCCAGCAGCTCACTTGGGACAGAAAACATTCAGTACTTC
TRBJ2-7	TRBV20-1	many	TRBD2	CSADMTSGSEQYF	TGCAGTGCTGACATGACTAGCGGGAGCGAGCAGTACTTC
TRBJ1-5	TRBV7-2	many	.	CASSLVVGQPQHF	TGTGCCAGCAGCTTAGTGGTCGGTCAGCCCCAGCATTTT